The clone carrying this T cell receptor (beta chain) has a handful of counts. What it recognizes is unknown. The record originates from a study of T cell responses to AZD1222 COVID-19 vaccine. The study's findings and limits: Baseline serology detected seropositivity in only 5 or 6 AZD1222 recipients. Females outnumbered males among donors, who were mostly white British; clonal diversity was possibly underestimated. Elevations in Spike-specific TCR breadth and depth followed administration of two AZD1222 doses.

Using immunoSEQ multiplex PCR, the repertoire was profiled, and TCRdb retains in-frame clones only, with some absent. The sample lists under 150,000 clones, about 92% occurring once. V trimming: 6 bases; J trimming: 5 bases; junction bases outside the gene matches: 6. The CDR3 spans 13 residues. Germline V gene data show CDR1 as LNHDA and CDR2 as SQIVND (reference sequence). V and J are TRBV19 and TRBJ1-2; 7 nucleotides line up with TRBD1. Sequencing used peripheral blood, obtained on day 0 of AZD1222 vaccination. This TCR was recovered from an adult in good health. CDR3 nucleotide sequence: TGTGCCAGTAGGAGACAGGGACTATATGGCTACACCTTC. It specifies CASRRQGLYGYTF.